Presented here are 26 T cell receptor beta chains from one specimen sequenced in a study of blood T cells in healthy people across ages. Primed by a sample-barcoded 5' primer and a J-beta primer mix, a second PCR proceeded for roughly 6 to 12 cycles. TCRdb used MiXCR to reprocess the 5' RACE reads, holding one entry per CDR3 protein. The sample consists of approximately 1,000,000 distinct CDR3 sequences, more than 30% of them appearing once. Sequencing was done on a sample of blood. These TCRs come from a man between 18 and 35 years old in good health.

This clonotype was seen a handful of times. V and J are TRBV11-2 and TRBJ2-7, with D hard to call. V lost 5 bases and J lost 3, with 17 bases in between. The CDR3 spans 15 residues. Germline V gives CDR1 SGHAT, CDR2 FQNNGV. CDR3 residues: CASSRTDNPIYEQYF. In nucleotides, the CDR3 is TGTGCCAGCAGCCGCACAGATAACCCAATCTACGAGCAGTACTTC.

This clonotype has only a few counts. J is TRBJ2-3 and V is TRBV5-1; D may be TRBD2 (6 bases). Trimming cost V 0 bases and J 6 bases, with 17 bases left between them. The CDR3 loop spans 16 amino acids. CDR1 and CDR2 (germline): SGHRS, YFSETQ. CDR3 sequence reads: CASSLASGRGFDTQYF. The CDR3 DNA reads TGCGCCAGCAGCTTGGCCAGTGGGCGGGGTTTTGATACGCAGTATTTT.

The chain combines TRBV5-1 with TRBJ2-2; 7 bases align to TRBD1. The germline gives CDR1 SGHRS, CDR2 YFSETQ. V shed 4 bases and J 4 bases; nucleotides not matched to a gene: 4. The CDR3 covers 14 residues. This chain's CDR3 is CASSTGQPTGELFF. In DNA, the CDR3 is TGCGCCAGCAGCACGGGACAGCCCACCGGGGAGCTGTTTTTT.

This clonotype has a handful of counts. The V gene is TRBV2, the J gene TRBJ2-3, with 9 bases matching TRBD2. The CDR3 totals 15 residues. V shed 9 bases and J 0 bases; nucleotides not matched to a gene: 7. CDR1 is SNHLY and CDR2 is FYNNEI in the germline V gene. The CDR3: CASSGSSTSTDTQYF. The CDR3 DNA sequence: TGTGCCAGTAGCGGGAGCTCGACTAGCACAGATACGCAGTATTTT.

The chain couples TRBV6-4 to TRBJ1-1; 9 bases line up with TRBD1. In germline, CDR1 is MRHNA, CDR2 SNTAGT. The CDR3 totals 13 residues. V gave up 10 bases and J gave up 1 base; unmatched junction bases: 4. CDR3 in amino acids: CATRQGENTEAFF. CDR3 nucleotide sequence: TGTGCCACCCGACAGGGGGAGAACACTGAAGCTTTCTTT.

With regard to this clonotype: This may be a read error, as it is one base from a much larger clone. The chain combines TRBV9 with TRBJ2-1, with TRBD2 identical over 7 bases. The end of the DNA fits TRBJ2-7 better, so the J call may be wrong. Germline V lookup: CDR1 SGDLS, CDR2 YYNGEE. There are 15 residues in the CDR3. CDR3 in amino acids: CASSPLFGDYNEQYF. CDR3 sequence (DNA): TGTGCCAGCAGCCCCCTCTTTGGGGACTACAATGAGCAGTACTTC.

The chain carries TRBV25-1 and TRBJ1-1; possible D gene TRBD1, 5 bases. The V end was cut by 5 bases, the J end by 6 bases, with 13 bases between. The CDR3 is 13 amino acids. Germline-derived CDR1 and CDR2 are MGHDK and SYGVNS. For the CDR3, the DNA is TGTGCCAGCAGTCCGGTCCGGGGGGCTGAAGCTTTCTTT. Its translation is CASSPVRGAEAFF. The variable domain in full, with the rest retrieved from reference TRBV25-1 and TRBJ1-1, is EADIYQTPRYLVIGTGKKITLECSQTMGHDKMYWYQQDPGMELHLIHYSYGVNSTEKGDLSSESTVSRIRTEHFPLTLESARPSHTSQYLCASSPVRGAEAFFGQGTRLTVV.

This chain joins TRBV2 and TRBJ1-1, with 7 bases lining up with TRBD1. Germline loops: CDR1 SNHLY, CDR2 FYNNEI. The CDR3 has 15 amino acids. V gave up 4 bases and J gave up 0 bases; unmatched junction bases: 5. As DNA, the CDR3 is TGTGCCAGCAGTGCCGAGGGACAGATGAACACTGAAGCTTTCTTT. It yields the protein CASSAEGQMNTEAFF.

This rearrangement joins TRBV4-2 to TRBJ2-5, with 7 nucleotides matching TRBD2. J lost 11 bases, V lost 1 base, and 16 bases had no gene match. From germline, CDR1 is LGHNA and CDR2 YNFKEQ. The CDR3 is 16 amino acids. CDR3 DNA sequence: TGTGCCAGCAGCCAAGGGGGGTCGGGGGGTTACAATGAGCAGTACTTC. Protein sequence: CASSQGGSGGYNEQYF.

This chain uses TRBV7-2 with TRBJ2-7; no definite D call. The CDR3 has 14 amino acids. Germline lookup yields CDR1 SGHTA and CDR2 FQGNSA. The V gene lost 0 bases and the J gene lost 0 bases, with 6 bases spanning the gap. CDR3 sequence (DNA): TGTGCCAGCAGCTTAGCCTGGAGCTCCTACGAGCAGTACTTC. Its translation is CASSLAWSSYEQYF.

The rearrangement joins TRBV9 to TRBJ2-4; 11 positions agree with TRBD1. The J call may be incorrect, as the DNA end agrees better with TRBJ2-5. This CDR3 is 18 amino acids long. Germline values: CDR1 SGDLS, CDR2 YYNGEE. CDR3 sequence: CASSVASGTGGLEETQYF. The CDR3, as DNA: TGTGCCAGCAGCGTAGCTAGCGGGACAGGGGGTTTAGAAGAGACCCAGTACTTC.

This clonotype was detected many times. The gene calls are TRBV4-2 and TRBJ2-7; 13 bases fit TRBD2. Losses at the gene ends were 5 bases for V and 6 bases for J; bases not matched to a gene: 4. Germline V gives CDR1 LGHNA, CDR2 YNFKEQ. The CDR3 sequence is 14 residues long. CDR3 nucleotides: TGTGCCAGCAGCGTCGGGACTAGCGGGGTCGAGCAGTACTTC. Amino acids: CASSVGTSGVEQYF.

This clonotype turned up a few times. The rearrangement uses TRBV6-2 or TRBV6-3 and TRBJ1-5; maybe TRBD1 (5 bases). The germline V gene has CDR1 MNHEY and CDR2 SVGEGT. V was cut by 3 bases and J by 15 bases, with 15 bases left in between. The CDR3 loop spans 12 amino acids. As DNA, the CDR3 is TGTGCCAGCAGTTATGCGTCGACAGCAACGCATTTT. Translation gives CASSYASTATHF.

This clonotype was counted many times. This rearrangement joins TRBV9 to TRBJ2-5; D is unresolved. From germline, CDR1 is SGDLS and CDR2 YYNGEE. Trimming cost V 2 bases and J 5 bases, with 13 bases left between them. This CDR3 spans 14 amino acids. CDR3 sequence: CASSVGTLGETQYF. The CDR3 bases are TGTGCCAGCAGCGTGGGCACATTGGGGGAGACCCAGTACTTC.

The V gene is TRBV28, the J gene TRBJ1-2, with D unresolved. This CDR3 has 12 amino acids. Trimming left V 10 bases short and J 0 bases short, with 9 bases between. Germline values: CDR1 MDHEN, CDR2 SYDVKM. The CDR3 nucleotides are TGTGCCACCAGGACTCCTAACTATGGCTACACCTTC. Its translation is CATRTPNYGYTF.

The table lists this clonotype with many counts. This chain uses TRBV7-2 with TRBJ2-3, with TRBD1 as a possible D gene (5 bases). V was shortened by 1 base and J by 2 bases, with 13 bases between the two germline ends. Germline values: CDR1 SGHTA, CDR2 FQGNSA. This CDR3 spans 16 amino acids. Here the CDR3 DNA reads TGTGCCAGCAGCTTAGTTGGGGCACGCTCCACAGATACGCAGTATTTT. Translated: CASSLVGARSTDTQYF.

The J gene is TRBJ2-5, the V gene TRBV20-1; D might be TRBD1 (6 bases). CDR1 and CDR2 (germline): DFQATT, SNEGSKA (reference sequence). With 5 bases removed from V and 5 bases from J, the gap between germline ends came to 15 bases. This CDR3 is built from 13 residues. In nucleotides, the CDR3 is TGCAGTGCTCACCTCGACAGGTCCGAGACCCAGTACTTC. It is translated as CSAHLDRSETQYF.

There are a few counts of this clonotype. The chain couples TRBV6-2 or TRBV6-3 to TRBJ2-5; the match to TRBD2 covers 10 bases. This CDR3 contains 14 residues. Per the germline V gene, CDR1 is MNHEY and CDR2 is SVGEGT. The J segment lost 5 bases and the V segment lost 10 bases, leaving 10 bases of the junction unmatched. The CDR3 bases are TGTGCCACCGAAGGACAGCGGGGGGGCGAGACCCAGTACTTC. Its translation is CATEGQRGGETQYF.

This clonotype was detected only a few times. The chain joins TRBV19 to TRBJ2-7, with D perhaps matching TRBD1 (5 bases). The ends were cut back, 0 bases at V and 2 bases at J, with 14 bases in the middle. Germline loops: CDR1 LNHDA, CDR2 SQIVND (reference sequence). The length of the CDR3 is 16 residues. This CDR3 is CASSIDLAGQPYEQYF. CDR3 in DNA: TGTGCCAGTAGTATAGATCTGGCAGGACAACCCTACGAGCAGTACTTC.

The V call is TRBV7-9, the J call TRBJ2-5; D remains ambiguous. V lost 4 bases to trimming and J lost 11 bases, with 17 bases between them. Per germline, CDR1 SEHNR and CDR2 FQNEAQ (reference sequence). CDR3 length: 13 residues. The CDR3 reads CASSSAGSYKQYF. In DNA form, the CDR3 reads TGTGCCAGCAGCTCGGCAGGTTCCTACAAGCAGTACTTC.

This chain joins TRBV20-1 and TRBJ1-2; D is undetermined. The CDR3 runs to 11 residues. The germline gives CDR1 DFQATT, CDR2 SNEGSKA (reference sequence). Trimming cost V 5 bases and J 7 bases, with 11 bases left between them. The CDR3 sequence: CSAHRGVGYTF. Written as DNA, the CDR3 is TGCAGTGCTCACCGGGGTGTTGGCTACACCTTC.

This rearrangement joins TRBV4-3 to TRBJ2-7; the D call may be TRBD1 or TRBD2 (5 bases each). The germline V gene encodes CDR1 LGHNA and CDR2 YSLEER. The CDR3 extends over 13 amino acids. V gave up 3 bases and J gave up 7 bases, with 13 bases separating them. The CDR3 here is CASSQGPGREQYF. CDR3 DNA sequence: TGCGCCAGCAGCCAGGGACCAGGCCGAGAGCAGTACTTC.

The chain combines TRBV14 with TRBJ2-7, with D possibly TRBD1 on 5 matching bases. In germline, CDR1 is SGHDN, CDR2 FVKESK. This CDR3 is built from 14 residues. Trimming stripped 0 bases from V and 5 bases from J, with 11 bases between. CDR3 bases: TGTGCCAGCAGCCAAGAGGGCAGGGTACACGAGCAGTACTTC. Its protein product is CASSQEGRVHEQYF.

The chain has TRBV13 and TRBJ1-2, with D possibly matching TRBD1 (5 bases). This CDR3 has 17 amino acids. The ends were cut back, 4 bases at V and 0 bases at J, with 18 bases in the middle. Germline assignment: CDR1 PRHDT and CDR2 FYEKMQ (reference sequence). The CDR3 sequence: CASSSHGEGRANYGYTF. The CDR3 DNA reads as TGTGCCAGCAGCTCCCACGGGGAGGGGAGGGCTAACTATGGCTACACCTTC.

This chain links TRBV28 with TRBJ1-1; TRBD1 matches 9 bases. After removal of 4 bases from V and 4 bases from J, the junction contained 7 bases not matched to a gene. Germline CDR1 reads MDHEN; CDR2 reads SYDVKM. The CDR3 is made up of 15 amino acids. CDR3: CASSSAGTGSTEAFF. The CDR3 DNA reads TGTGCCAGCAGTTCAGCCGGGACAGGGAGCACTGAAGCTTTCTTT.

V and J are TRBV5-6 and TRBJ2-5, with a weak D call TRBD1 (6 bases). V was shortened by 4 bases and J by 11 bases, with 27 bases between the two germline ends. This CDR3 contains 16 residues. Germline CDR1 SGHDT, CDR2 YYEEEE. CDR3 DNA sequence: TGTGCCAGCAGCCCAGTACAGGGTTATAGGAGCAATGAGCAGTACTTC. This encodes CASSPVQGYRSNEQYF.